This TCR beta chain came from a study of cytomegalovirus exposure and HLA in healthy donors. To note about this clone: A read error may produce the germline difference seen at one junction end.

Profiling relied on immunoSEQ multiplex PCR, and the TCRdb table lists in-frame clones only, not all of them. The sample contains about 280,000 clones, around 87% of which appear only once. This CDR3 comprises 15 residues. Germline values: CDR1 MNHNS, CDR2 SASEGT. The sequence came from a woman aged 18-29 years in good health and CMV-seronegative. V is TRBV6-1 and J is TRBJ2-5, with 10 bases identical to TRBD1. The sequenced sample consisted of PBMCs. CDR3 DNA: TGTGCCAGCAGCGAAGGACAGGGGGAGGTCGAGACCCAGTACTTC. As protein: CASSEGQGEVETQYF.